This TCR beta chain comes out of a study of radiation and T cells in renal cell carcinoma. Findings and caveats of the study: In blood, top tumor clones expanded by 2 weeks, shrinking by 4.

Regarding this clone: Its specificity is not known.

This table comes from immunoSEQ multiplex PCR, and its TCRdb copy is limited to in-frame clones, with some not included. This table has 150,000 to 200,000 clones, about 88% appearing once. V lost 7 bases and J lost 6; bases outside the gene matches: 12. CDR1 and CDR2 from the germline V gene are MNHEY and SVGAGI. The CDR3 is 15 residues long. Sample time point: blood 4 weeks post-SBRT, at nephrectomy. Treatment indicated: 15 Gy SBRT to primary tumor, nephrectomy 4 weeks later. Nephrectomy followed 15 Gy stereotactic body radiation by 4 weeks. Blood was sampled at baseline, 2 weeks and 4 weeks after SBRT. Clear cell pathology was present in this patient's renal cell carcinoma.

The source material was blood, sampled from a patient whose treatment included radiotherapy and nephrectomy. The TCR originated in a woman aged 45-59 years with renal cell carcinoma. The chain has TRBV6-5 and TRBJ2-3; 8 bases fit TRBD2. This CDR3 reads CASNPTSGTRDTQYF. CDR3 DNA: TGTGCCAGCAACCCTACTAGCGGAACACGGGATACGCAGTATTTT.